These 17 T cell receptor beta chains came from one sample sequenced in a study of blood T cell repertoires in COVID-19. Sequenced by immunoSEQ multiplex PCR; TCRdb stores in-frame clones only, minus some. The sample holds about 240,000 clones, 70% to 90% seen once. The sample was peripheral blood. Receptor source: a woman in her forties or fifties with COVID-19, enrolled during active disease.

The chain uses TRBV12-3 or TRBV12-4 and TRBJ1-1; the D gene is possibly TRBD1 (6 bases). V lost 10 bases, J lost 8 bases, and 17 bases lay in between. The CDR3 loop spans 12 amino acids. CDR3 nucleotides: TGTGCCATCCGTGATCTAAGGGGGGAAGCTTTCTTT. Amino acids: CAIRDLRGEAFF.

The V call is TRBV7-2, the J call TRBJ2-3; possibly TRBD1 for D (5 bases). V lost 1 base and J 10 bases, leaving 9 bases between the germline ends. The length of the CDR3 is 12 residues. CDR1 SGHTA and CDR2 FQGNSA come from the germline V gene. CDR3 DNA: TGTGCCAGCAGCTTAGATTGGGGCGCGCAGTATTTT. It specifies CASSLDWGAQYF.

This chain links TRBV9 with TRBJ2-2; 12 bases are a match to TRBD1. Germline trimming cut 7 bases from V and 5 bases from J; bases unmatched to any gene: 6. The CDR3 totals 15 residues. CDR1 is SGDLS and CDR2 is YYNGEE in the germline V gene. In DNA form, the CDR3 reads TGTGCCAGCGAGGGACAGGGGGCGAGAACCGGGGAGCTGTTTTTT. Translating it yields CASEGQGARTGELFF. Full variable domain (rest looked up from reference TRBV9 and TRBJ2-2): DSGVTQTPKHLITATGQRVTLRCSPRSGDLSVYWYQQSLDQGLQFLIQYYNGEERAKGNILERFSAQQFPDLHSELNLSSLELGDSALYFCASEGQGARTGELFFGEGSRLTVL.

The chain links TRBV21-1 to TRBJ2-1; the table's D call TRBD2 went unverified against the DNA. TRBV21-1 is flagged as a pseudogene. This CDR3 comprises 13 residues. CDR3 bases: TGTGCCAGCAGCTTTAGACTAAACAATGAGCAGTTCTTC. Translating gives CASSFRLNNEQFF.

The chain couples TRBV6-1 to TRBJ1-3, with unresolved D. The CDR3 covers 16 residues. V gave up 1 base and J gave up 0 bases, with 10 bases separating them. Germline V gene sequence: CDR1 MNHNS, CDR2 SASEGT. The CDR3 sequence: CASSEVYRFSGNTIYF. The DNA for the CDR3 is TGTGCCAGCAGTGAAGTATACAGATTCTCTGGAAACACCATATATTTT.

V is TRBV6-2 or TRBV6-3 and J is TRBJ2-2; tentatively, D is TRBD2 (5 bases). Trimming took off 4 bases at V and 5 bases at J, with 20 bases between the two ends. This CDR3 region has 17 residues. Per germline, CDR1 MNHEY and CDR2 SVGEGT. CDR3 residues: CASSFNRQEVWTGELFF. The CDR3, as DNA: TGTGCCAGCAGTTTTAATAGGCAGGAGGTATGGACCGGGGAGCTGTTTTTT.

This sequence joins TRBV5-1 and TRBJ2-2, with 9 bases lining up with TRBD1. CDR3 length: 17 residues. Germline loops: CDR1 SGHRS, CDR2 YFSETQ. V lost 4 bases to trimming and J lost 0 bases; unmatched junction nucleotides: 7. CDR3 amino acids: CASSKLQGASNTGELFF. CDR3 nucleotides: TGCGCCAGCAGCAAACTACAGGGGGCCTCGAACACCGGGGAGCTGTTTTTT.

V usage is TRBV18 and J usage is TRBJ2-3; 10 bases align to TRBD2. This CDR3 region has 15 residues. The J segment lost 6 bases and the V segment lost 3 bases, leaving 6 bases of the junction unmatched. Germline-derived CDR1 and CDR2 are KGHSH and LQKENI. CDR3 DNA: TGTGCCAGCTCACCGAGCGGGGGGGACCCGGATACGCAGTATTTT. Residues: CASSPSGGDPDTQYF.

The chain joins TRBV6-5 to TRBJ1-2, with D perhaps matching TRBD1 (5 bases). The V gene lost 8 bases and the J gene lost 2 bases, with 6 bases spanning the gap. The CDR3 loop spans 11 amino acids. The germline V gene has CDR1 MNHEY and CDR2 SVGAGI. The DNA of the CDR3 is TGTGCCAGCGGGGGGAACTATGGCTACACCTTC. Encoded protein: CASGGNYGYTF.

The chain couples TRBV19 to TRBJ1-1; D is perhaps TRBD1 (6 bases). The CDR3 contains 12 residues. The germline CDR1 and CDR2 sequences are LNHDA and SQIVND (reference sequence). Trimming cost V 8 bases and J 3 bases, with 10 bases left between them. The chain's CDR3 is CASQTGYTEAFF. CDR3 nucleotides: TGTGCCAGTCAGACAGGCTACACTGAAGCTTTCTTT.

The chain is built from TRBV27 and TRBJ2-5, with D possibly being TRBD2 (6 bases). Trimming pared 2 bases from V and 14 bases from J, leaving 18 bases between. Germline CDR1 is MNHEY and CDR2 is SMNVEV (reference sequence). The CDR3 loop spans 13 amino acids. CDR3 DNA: TGTGCCAGCAGTTTAGATGGGGGGACTCGGTTTTACTTC. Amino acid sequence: CASSLDGGTRFYF.

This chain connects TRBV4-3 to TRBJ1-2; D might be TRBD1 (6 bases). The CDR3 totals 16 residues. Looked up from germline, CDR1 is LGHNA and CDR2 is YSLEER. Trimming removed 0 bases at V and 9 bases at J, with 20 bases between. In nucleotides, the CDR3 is TGCGCCAGCAGCCAAGAGATCGCAGGTATAGGGGACAGCTACACCTTC. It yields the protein CASSQEIAGIGDSYTF.

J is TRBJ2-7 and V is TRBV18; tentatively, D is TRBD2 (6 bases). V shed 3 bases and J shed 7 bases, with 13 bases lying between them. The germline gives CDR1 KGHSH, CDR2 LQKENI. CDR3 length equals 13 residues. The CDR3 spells CASSPGGGGEQYV. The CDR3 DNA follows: TGTGCCAGCTCACCGGGGGGAGGCGGGGAGCAGTACGTC.

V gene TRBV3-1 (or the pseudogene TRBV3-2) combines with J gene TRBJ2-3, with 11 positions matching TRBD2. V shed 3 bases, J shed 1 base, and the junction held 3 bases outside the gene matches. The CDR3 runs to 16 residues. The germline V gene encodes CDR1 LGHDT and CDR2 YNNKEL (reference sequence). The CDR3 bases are TGTGCCAGCAGCCAGACGGGACTAGCGGGCACAGATACGCAGTATTTT. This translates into CASSQTGLAGTDTQYF.

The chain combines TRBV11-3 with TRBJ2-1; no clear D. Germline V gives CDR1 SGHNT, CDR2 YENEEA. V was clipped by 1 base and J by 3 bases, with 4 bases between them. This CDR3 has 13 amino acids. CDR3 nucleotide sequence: TGTGCCAGCAGCTTAGCTAGCTACAATGAGCAGTTCTTC. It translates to CASSLASYNEQFF.

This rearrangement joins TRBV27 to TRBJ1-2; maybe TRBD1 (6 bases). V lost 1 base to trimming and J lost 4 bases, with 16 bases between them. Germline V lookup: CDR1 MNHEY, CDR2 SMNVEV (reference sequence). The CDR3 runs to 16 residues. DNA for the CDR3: TGTGCCAGCAGTTTATGGTCGAGGGGGGGTCTCTATGGCTACACCTTC. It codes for CASSLWSRGGLYGYTF.

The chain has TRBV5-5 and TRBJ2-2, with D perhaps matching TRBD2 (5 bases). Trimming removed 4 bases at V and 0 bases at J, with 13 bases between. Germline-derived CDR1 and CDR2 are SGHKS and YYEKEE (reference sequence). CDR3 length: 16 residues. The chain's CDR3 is CASSGWAGTNTGELFF. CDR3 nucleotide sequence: TGTGCCAGCAGCGGATGGGCCGGGACGAACACCGGGGAGCTGTTTTTT.